The present entry profiles one TCR beta chain with its context. The target antigen is unknown. TCRdb fed the RT-PCR reads into MiXCR, producing one record per CDR3 protein. This table holds 490,000 or so distinct CDR3 sequences, around 8% found once. The sample is drawn from a study of response to subunit inactivated influenza vaccine. Whole-study results and caveats: Authors suggested seasonal influenza vaccinations each recruit few new T cells.

CDR3 length: 16 amino acids. The germline V gene encodes CDR1 SGHVS and CDR2 FNYEAQ. The trim removed 3 bases at V and 1 base at J, leaving 9 bases unmatched. The rearrangement uses TRBV7-6 and TRBJ2-7; 7 positions match TRBD2. The clonotype was recovered from a man between 50 and 75 years old who received an inactivated influenza vaccine. The input for sequencing was PBMCs from blood, taken around 25 months after vaccination. CDR3 DNA sequence: TGTGCCAGCAGCTTGGGCCACCCAGCGGGGTCCTACGAGCAGTACTTC. It translates to CASSLGHPAGSYEQYF.